This T cell receptor beta chain was sequenced for a study of blood T cell repertoires in COVID-19. Study in general: The study drew acute and convalescent COVID-19 samples from the United States, Italy and Spain.

Assay used: immunoSEQ multiplex PCR; TCRdb lists only in-frame clones, some missing. Among 120,000 to 150,000 clones listed, roughly 82% were seen once. The CDR3 has 18 amino acids. From germline, CDR1 is LGHNA and CDR2 YNFKEQ. Trimming pared 1 base from V and 4 bases from J, leaving 21 bases between. The count of this clone is one. Sequencing input: peripheral blood. The source of this sequence is a human donor in a cohort sampled during active COVID-19. The gene calls are TRBV4-2 and TRBJ2-3, with D perhaps matching TRBD2 (7 bases). The CDR3 DNA follows: TGTGCCAGCAGCCAAGTCAAAATGGGGGGGGCCGGGGCAGATACGCAGTATTTT. Translating gives CASSQVKMGGAGADTQYF.